These 14 T cell receptor beta chains originate from one sample sequenced in a study of T cell responses to AZD1222 COVID-19 vaccine (dated by TCRdb to 2020 to 2023). The library was made by the immunoSEQ multiplex PCR assay. TCRdb holds this immuneACCESS table with in-frame rearrangements only. Some clones are missing; in checked studies, unresolved V genes explain under half, and the rest has no known cause. The sample contains around 94,000 clones, 70% to 90% of them found a single time. The top ten hold roughly 15% of the sample. Reading the label with the study, this specimen's time point is: baseline before first vaccination. Sequenced here: peripheral blood, sampled on day 0 of AZD1222 vaccination. These receptors originate from an adult in good health.

The rearrangement links TRBV5-1 to TRBJ1-1; D is undetermined. The germline V and J ends were trimmed by 2 bases and 3 bases, with 8 bases remaining between them. This CDR3 contains 13 residues. Germline lookup yields CDR1 SGHRS and CDR2 YFSETQ. CDR3 DNA: TGCGCCAGCAGCTTTAGGGTTGACACTGAAGCTTTCTTT. It specifies CASSFRVDTEAFF.

V gene TRBV19 combines with J gene TRBJ2-5; 8 bases fit TRBD2. This CDR3 has 16 residues. Per the germline V gene, CDR1 is LNHDA and CDR2 is SQIVND (reference sequence). V shed 1 base, J shed 5 bases, and the junction held 9 bases outside the gene matches. This CDR3 reads CASSIAGAGDKETQYF. The CDR3 nucleotides are TGTGCCAGTAGTATAGCGGGAGCGGGGGACAAGGAGACCCAGTACTTC.

The V gene is TRBV6-5, the J gene TRBJ1-5; D is ambiguous. Per the germline V gene, CDR1 is MNHEY and CDR2 is SVGAGI. The CDR3 length is 14 residues. V was pared by 6 bases and J by 2 bases, with 11 bases between. The CDR3 bases are TGTGCCAGCAGCATCGGTGGGGGCAATCAGCCCCAGCATTTT. Residues: CASSIGGGNQPQHF.

The chain recombines TRBV19 with TRBJ2-7, with D unclear. Germline CDR1 is LNHDA and CDR2 is SQIVND (reference sequence). Trimming stripped 5 bases from V and 4 bases from J, with 9 bases between. CDR3 length: 12 residues. CDR3 sequence reads: CASSRDTYEQYF. The CDR3 DNA sequence: TGTGCCAGTAGTCGAGACACTTACGAGCAGTACTTC.

V usage is TRBV30 and J usage is TRBJ1-1; 9 nucleotides line up with TRBD1. J lost 4 bases, V lost 5 bases, and 11 bases had no gene match. Germline lookup yields CDR1 GTSNPN and CDR2 SVGIG (reference sequence). This CDR3 is 15 amino acids long. CDR3 nucleotide sequence: TGTGCCTGGGCTGCGAGGGGGACAGGGATCACTGAAGCTTTCTTT. Its translation is CAWAARGTGITEAFF.

This clone turned up a few times. CDR3 DNA sequence: TGTGCCAGCGGACGGGACAGGGGGCCTTATAATTCACCCCTCCACTTT. Its protein product is CASGRDRGPYNSPLHF. The chain employs TRBV7-2 and TRBJ1-6; 12 nucleotides line up with TRBD1. The CDR3 is made up of 16 amino acids. Trimming removed 8 bases from V and 4 bases from J; junction bases left unmatched: 6. Germline V gene lookup returns CDR1 SGHTA and CDR2 FQGNSA.

A remark on this clone: This may arise from a read error, as a much more abundant clone is one base away. At the DNA level, this CDR3 is encoded by other sequences in the same sample as well. The chain couples TRBV7-3 to TRBJ2-2; D remains unclear. The germline gives CDR1 SGHTA, CDR2 FQGTGA. The CDR3 sequence is 13 residues long. V was cut by 4 bases and J by 3 bases, with 6 bases left in between. DNA for the CDR3: TGTGCCAGCAGCTCGACGGACACCGGGGAGCTGTTTTTT. Its translation is CASSSTDTGELFF.

This chain joins TRBV5-1 and TRBJ2-2; D is unresolved. Trimming took off 2 bases at V and 0 bases at J, with 5 bases between the two ends. Germline loops: CDR1 SGHRS, CDR2 YFSETQ. The CDR3 consists of 14 residues. The CDR3 coding sequence is TGCGCCAGCAGCTTTGCGGCGAACACCGGGGAGCTGTTTTTT. Protein: CASSFAANTGELFF.

This chain uses TRBV24-1 with TRBJ2-1; 9 nucleotides line up with TRBD1. J gave up 7 bases and V 3 bases, and 9 bases lay outside the gene matches. This CDR3 has 16 residues. Germline CDR1 KGHDR, CDR2 SFDVKD. The CDR3 DNA reads TGTGCCACCAGTGATCCACCCGGGACAGGGAGGAATGAGCAGTTCTTC. Protein product: CATSDPPGTGRNEQFF.

This chain uses TRBV3-1 (or the pseudogene TRBV3-2) with TRBJ2-5; D assignment may be TRBD1 or TRBD2 (5 bases each). Germline assignment: CDR1 LGHDT and CDR2 YNNKEL (reference sequence). V was clipped by 0 bases and J by 5 bases, with 16 bases between them. The CDR3 is 16 amino acids. The CDR3 DNA sequence: TGTGCCAGCAGCCAAGAACCCGCTCGGGGCTCTGAGACCCAGTACTTC. Translated, it gives CASSQEPARGSETQYF.

The chain uses TRBV6-5 and TRBJ1-5; TRBD1 is a possible D gene (6 bases). This CDR3 spans 14 amino acids. Trimming cost V 2 bases and J 4 bases, with 9 bases left between them. The germline V gene has CDR1 MNHEY and CDR2 SVGAGI. The CDR3 region is CASSYQTGNQPQHF. CDR3 DNA sequence: TGTGCCAGCAGTTACCAGACAGGTAATCAGCCCCAGCATTTT.

The V gene is TRBV5-1, the J gene TRBJ1-2; weak D call: TRBD1 (5 bases). The V end was cut by 0 bases, the J end by 4 bases, with 13 bases between. The CDR3 loop spans 15 amino acids. The germline V gene has CDR1 SGHRS and CDR2 YFSETQ. The CDR3 nucleotides are TGCGCCAGCAGCTTGGGAACCCGACAGCCCTATGGCTACACCTTC. Its translation is CASSLGTRQPYGYTF.

The rearrangement uses TRBV5-5 and TRBJ2-2; possibly TRBD2 for D (6 bases). The CDR3 is 16 residues long. Trimming stripped 1 base from V and 4 bases from J, with 14 bases between. Germline-derived CDR1 and CDR2 are SGHKS and YYEKEE (reference sequence). The CDR3 DNA reads as TGTGCCAGCAGCTTGTATTCCAGCGGGTCCACCGGGGAGCTGTTTTTT. Protein sequence: CASSLYSSGSTGELFF.

This clone was recorded only once. The J gene is TRBJ1-5, the V gene TRBV5-6; D is ambiguous. This CDR3 spans 13 amino acids. V lost 1 base to trimming and J lost 3 bases, with 5 bases between them. The germline gives CDR1 SGHDT, CDR2 YYEEEE. The CDR3 here is CASSLSTNQPQHF. The CDR3 region has the DNA TGTGCCAGCAGCTTGTCTACCAATCAGCCCCAGCATTTT.